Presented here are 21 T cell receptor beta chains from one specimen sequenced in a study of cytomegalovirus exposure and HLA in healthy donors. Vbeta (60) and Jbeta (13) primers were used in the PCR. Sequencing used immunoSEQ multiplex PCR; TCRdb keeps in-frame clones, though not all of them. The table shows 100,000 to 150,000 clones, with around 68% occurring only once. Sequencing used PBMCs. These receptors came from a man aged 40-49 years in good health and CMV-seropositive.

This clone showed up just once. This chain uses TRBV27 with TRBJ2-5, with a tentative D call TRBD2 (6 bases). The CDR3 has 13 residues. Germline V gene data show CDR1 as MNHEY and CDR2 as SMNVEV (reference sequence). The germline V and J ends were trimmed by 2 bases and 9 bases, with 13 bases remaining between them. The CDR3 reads CASSLIRGEAQYF. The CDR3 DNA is TGTGCCAGCAGTTTAATTCGCGGGGAGGCCCAGTACTTC.

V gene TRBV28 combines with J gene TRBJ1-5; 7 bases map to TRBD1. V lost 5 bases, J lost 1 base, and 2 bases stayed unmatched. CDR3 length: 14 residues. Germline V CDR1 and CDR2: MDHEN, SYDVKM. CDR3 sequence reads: CASSTGVSNQPQHF. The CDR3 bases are TGTGCCAGCAGTACAGGGGTCAGCAATCAGCCCCAGCATTTT.

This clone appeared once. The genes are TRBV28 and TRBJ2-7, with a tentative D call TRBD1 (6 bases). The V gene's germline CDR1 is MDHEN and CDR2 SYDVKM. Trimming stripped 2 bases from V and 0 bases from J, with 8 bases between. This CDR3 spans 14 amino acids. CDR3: CASSLRRGSYEQYF. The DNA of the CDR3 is TGTGCCAGCAGTTTACGCAGGGGCTCCTACGAGCAGTACTTC.

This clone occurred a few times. The CDR3 nucleotides are TGTGCCAGCAGCTTAGAGCCGGGGGGGCTGAATCAGCCCCAGCATTTT. Protein sequence: CASSLEPGGLNQPQHF. This chain connects TRBV5-4 to TRBJ1-5; possibly TRBD1 for D (6 bases). Germline V CDR1 and CDR2: SGHNT, YYREEE (reference sequence). This CDR3 comprises 16 residues. The ends were cut back, 2 bases at V and 4 bases at J, with 16 bases in the middle.

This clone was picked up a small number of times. CDR3 nucleotide sequence: TGTGCCAGCAGTTGGGGTAGCGGGGGACAAGAGACCCAGTACTTC. It translates to CASSWGSGGQETQYF. The V call is TRBV27, the J call TRBJ2-5, with 9 bases that match TRBD2. J gave up 2 bases and V 4 bases, and 5 bases lay outside the gene matches. Germline V gene sequence: CDR1 MNHEY, CDR2 SMNVEV (reference sequence). The length of the CDR3 is 15 residues.

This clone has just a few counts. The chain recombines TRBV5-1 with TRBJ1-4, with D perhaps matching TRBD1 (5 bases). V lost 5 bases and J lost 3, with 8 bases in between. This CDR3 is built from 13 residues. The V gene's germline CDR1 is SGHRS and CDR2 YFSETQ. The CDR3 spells CASRGGANEKLFF. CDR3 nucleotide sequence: TGCGCCAGCAGGGGAGGGGCTAATGAAAAACTGTTTTTT.

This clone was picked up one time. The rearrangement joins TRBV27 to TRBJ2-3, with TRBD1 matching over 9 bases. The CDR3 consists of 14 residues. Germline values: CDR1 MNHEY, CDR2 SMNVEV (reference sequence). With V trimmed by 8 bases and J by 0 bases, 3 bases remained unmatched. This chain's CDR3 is CASGTGFSTDTQYF. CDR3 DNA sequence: TGTGCCAGCGGGACAGGGTTTAGCACAGATACGCAGTATTTT.

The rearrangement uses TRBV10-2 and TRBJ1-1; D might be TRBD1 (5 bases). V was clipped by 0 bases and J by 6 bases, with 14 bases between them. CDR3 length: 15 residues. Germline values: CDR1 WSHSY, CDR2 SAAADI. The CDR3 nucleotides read TGCGCCAGCAGTGAGTCGACTCAGGGTACCGCTGAAGCTTTCTTT. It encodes CASSESTQGTAEAFF.

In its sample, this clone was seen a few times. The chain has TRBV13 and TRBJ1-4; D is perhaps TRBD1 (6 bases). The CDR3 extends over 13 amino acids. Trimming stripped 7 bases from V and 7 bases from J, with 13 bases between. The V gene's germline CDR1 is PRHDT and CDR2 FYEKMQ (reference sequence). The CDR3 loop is CASTKGGGEKLFF. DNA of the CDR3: TGTGCCAGCACCAAAGGGGGGGGTGAAAAACTGTTTTTT.

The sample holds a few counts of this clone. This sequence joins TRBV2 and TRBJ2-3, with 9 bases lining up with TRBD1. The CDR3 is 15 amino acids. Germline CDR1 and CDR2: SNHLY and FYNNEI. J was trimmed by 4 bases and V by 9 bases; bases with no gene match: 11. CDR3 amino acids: CARNTGQGVPDTQYF. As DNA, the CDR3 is TGTGCCAGAAACACGGGACAGGGAGTGCCAGATACGCAGTATTTT.

CDR3 region: CASSPGTGGRMNTEAFF. The CDR3 nucleotides are TGTGCCAGTAGTCCCGGGACAGGGGGGCGGATGAACACTGAAGCTTTCTTT. The chain uses TRBV19 and TRBJ1-1, with 11 bases fitting TRBD1. V lost 5 bases to trimming and J lost 0 bases; unmatched junction nucleotides: 8. CDR3 length equals 17 residues. Per the germline V gene, CDR1 is LNHDA and CDR2 is SQIVND (reference sequence).

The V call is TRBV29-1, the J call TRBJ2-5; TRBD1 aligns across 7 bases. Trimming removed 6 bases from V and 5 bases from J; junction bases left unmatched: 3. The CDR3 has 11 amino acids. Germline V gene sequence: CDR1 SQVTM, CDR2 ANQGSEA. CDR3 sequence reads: CSVDRDETQYF. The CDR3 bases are TGCAGCGTCGACAGGGATGAGACCCAGTACTTC.

CDR3 sequence (DNA): TGTGCCAGCAGCCAAGGGAGGACTGAAGCTTTCTTT. Its protein is CASSQGRTEAFF. The V and J genes are TRBV4-2 and TRBJ1-1; D is undetermined. The CDR3 covers 12 residues. Germline CDR1 is LGHNA and CDR2 is YNFKEQ. The V and J ends lost 1 base and 5 bases respectively, with 5 bases between them.

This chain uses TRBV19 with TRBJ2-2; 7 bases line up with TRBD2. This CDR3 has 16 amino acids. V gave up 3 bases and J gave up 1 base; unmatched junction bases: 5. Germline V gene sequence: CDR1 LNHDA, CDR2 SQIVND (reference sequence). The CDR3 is CASSIYGGGNTGELFF. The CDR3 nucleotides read TGTGCCAGTAGTATTTATGGGGGGGGGAACACCGGGGAGCTGTTTTTT.

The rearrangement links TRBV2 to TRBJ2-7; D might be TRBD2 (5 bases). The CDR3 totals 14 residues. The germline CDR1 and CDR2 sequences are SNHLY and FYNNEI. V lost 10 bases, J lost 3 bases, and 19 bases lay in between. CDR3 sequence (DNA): TGTGCCAACAAAAGGATAAGCGGTAGCTACGAGCAGTACTTC. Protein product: CANKRISGSYEQYF.

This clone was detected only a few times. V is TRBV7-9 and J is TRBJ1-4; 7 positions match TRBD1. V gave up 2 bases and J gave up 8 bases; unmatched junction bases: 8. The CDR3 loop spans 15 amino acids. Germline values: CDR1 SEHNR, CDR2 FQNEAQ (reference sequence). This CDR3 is CASSLSQGVREKLFF. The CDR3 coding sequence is TGTGCCAGCAGCTTAAGCCAGGGGGTTCGGGAAAAACTGTTTTTT.

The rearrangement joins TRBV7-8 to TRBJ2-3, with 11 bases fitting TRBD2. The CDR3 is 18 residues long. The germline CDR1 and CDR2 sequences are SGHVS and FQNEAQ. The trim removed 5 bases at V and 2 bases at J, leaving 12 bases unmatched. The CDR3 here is CASSQTRTSGLHTDTQYF. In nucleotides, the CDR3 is TGTGCCAGCAGCCAGACGAGGACTAGCGGGCTTCACACAGATACGCAGTATTTT.

CDR3 DNA sequence: TGTGCCAGCAGCTTCCCCGCTAGCGGGAGGGCCGGCGGTGAGCAGTTCTTC. Protein: CASSFPASGRAGGEQFF. The genes are TRBV11-2 and TRBJ2-1; 12 bases align to TRBD2. Germline V gene data show CDR1 as SGHAT and CDR2 as FQNNGV. V trimming: 3 bases; J trimming: 9 bases; junction bases outside the gene matches: 12. The CDR3 sequence is 17 residues long.

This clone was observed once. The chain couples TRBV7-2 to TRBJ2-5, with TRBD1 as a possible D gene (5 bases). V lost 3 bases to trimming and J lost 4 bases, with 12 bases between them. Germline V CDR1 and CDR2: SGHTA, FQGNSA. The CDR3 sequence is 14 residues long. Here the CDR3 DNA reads TGTGCCAGCAGCTTCAGGGATCGGCGAGAGACCCAGTACTTC. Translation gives CASSFRDRRETQYF.

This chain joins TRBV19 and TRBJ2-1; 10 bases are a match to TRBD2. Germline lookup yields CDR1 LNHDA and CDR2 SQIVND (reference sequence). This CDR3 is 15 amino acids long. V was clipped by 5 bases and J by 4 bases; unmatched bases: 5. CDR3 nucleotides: TGTGCCAGTAGTCGAACTAGCGGGGCGTACAATGAGCAGTTCTTC. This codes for CASSRTSGAYNEQFF.

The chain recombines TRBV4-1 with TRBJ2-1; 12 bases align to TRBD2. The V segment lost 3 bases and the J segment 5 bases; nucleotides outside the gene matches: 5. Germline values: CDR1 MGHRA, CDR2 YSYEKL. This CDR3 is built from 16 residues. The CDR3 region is CASSHPSGGADNEQFF. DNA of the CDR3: TGCGCCAGCAGCCACCCTAGCGGGGGGGCAGACAATGAGCAGTTCTTC.